The 13 T cell receptor beta chains given below trace back to one sample, sequenced in a study of blood T cell repertoires in COVID-19. Assay: immunoSEQ multiplex PCR; the TCRdb copy retains only in-frame clones and omits some. The repertoire has tens of thousands of clones, 70% to 90% of them found once; the top ten carry less than 5%. Material: peripheral blood. These receptors all stem from a man in his fifties or sixties with acute or convalescent COVID-19.

This chain links TRBV5-1 with TRBJ2-1, with 16 positions matching TRBD2. Trimming removed 4 bases from V and 4 bases from J; junction bases left unmatched: 2. Per germline, CDR1 SGHRS and CDR2 YFSETQ. The CDR3 covers 16 residues. CDR3 in amino acids: CASSLGLAGGYNEQFF. Here the CDR3 DNA reads TGCGCCAGCAGCCTGGGACTAGCGGGAGGGTACAATGAGCAGTTCTTC.

The chain has TRBV10-2 and TRBJ1-1; TRBD1 agrees at 7 bases. The J segment lost 10 bases and the V segment lost 2 bases, leaving 10 bases of the junction unmatched. In germline, CDR1 is WSHSY, CDR2 SAAADI. The CDR3 runs to 14 residues. CDR3 amino acids: CASSENRGPGLAFF. The CDR3 region has the DNA TGCGCCAGCAGTGAGAACAGGGGACCTGGGTTAGCTTTCTTT.

This sequence joins TRBV10-3 and TRBJ1-5, with TRBD1 identical over 8 bases. CDR1 is ENHRY, CDR2 SYGVKD, per germline. The trim removed 0 bases at V and 7 bases at J, leaving 2 bases unmatched. This CDR3 has 14 residues. The CDR3 DNA reads as TGTGCCATCAGTGAGTCAGGACAGGGCCAGCCCCAGCATTTT. Translating it yields CAISESGQGQPQHF.

In its sample, this clone was seen a few times. The chain uses TRBV12-3 or TRBV12-4 and TRBJ1-1, with 11 bases fitting TRBD1. There are 13 residues in the CDR3. J gave up 5 bases and V 4 bases, and 0 bases lay outside the gene matches. The CDR3 nucleotides are TGTGCCAGCAGTTGGGACAGGGGGACTGAAGCTTTCTTT. Translating it yields CASSWDRGTEAFF.

This clone was recorded once. The chain links TRBV18 to TRBJ1-2; no clear D gene. CDR1 KGHSH and CDR2 LQKENI come from the germline V gene. V was cut by 8 bases and J by 0 bases, with 16 bases left in between. The CDR3 length is 15 residues. CDR3 protein: CASQPAGRSNYGYTF. CDR3 nucleotide sequence: TGTGCCAGCCAACCGGCGGGCCGCTCTAACTATGGCTACACCTTC.

V is TRBV28 and J is TRBJ1-4, with D tentatively TRBD1 (5 bases). Trimming left V 5 bases short and J 5 bases short, with 15 bases between. This CDR3 has 15 amino acids. Germline values: CDR1 MDHEN, CDR2 SYDVKM. CDR3 nucleotides: TGTGCCAGCAGTATCGGGTCTCGGGGGAATGAAAAACTGTTTTTT. The encoded protein is CASSIGSRGNEKLFF. The full variable domain, in which reference TRBV28 and TRBJ1-4 provide the parts outside the CDR3, is DVKVTQSSRYLVKRTGEKVFLECVQDMDHENMFWYRQDPGLGLRLIYFSYDVKMKEKGDIPEGYSVSREKKERFSLILESASTNQTSMYLCASSIGSRGNEKLFFGSGTQLSVL.

The chain links TRBV19 to TRBJ1-3; 8 bases align to TRBD1. J was trimmed by 0 bases and V by 3 bases; bases with no gene match: 13. This CDR3 is 19 amino acids long. CDR1 is LNHDA and CDR2 is SQIVND in the germline V gene (reference sequence). The DNA of the CDR3 is TGTGCCAGTAGTATCGGGACAGGTGCCTTCCGAGCCTCTGGAAACACCATATATTTT. It translates to CASSIGTGAFRASGNTIYF.

The rearrangement uses TRBV28 and TRBJ1-1; 8 bases map to TRBD1. V gave up 5 bases and J gave up 9 bases; unmatched junction bases: 5. This CDR3 contains 12 residues. Germline CDR1 MDHEN, CDR2 SYDVKM. The CDR3 DNA sequence: TGTGCCAGCAGTACCTGGACAGGGAAAGCTTTCTTT. This encodes CASSTWTGKAFF.

This sequence joins TRBV9 and TRBJ2-2, with D possibly TRBD2 on 5 matching bases. Germline V gene lookup returns CDR1 SGDLS and CDR2 YYNGEE. The CDR3 contains 14 residues. V was clipped by 2 bases and J by 8 bases, with 13 bases between them. The CDR3 spells CASSVNPGTGELFF. For the CDR3, the DNA is TGTGCCAGCAGCGTTAACCCGGGAACAGGGGAGCTGTTTTTT.

With respect to this clone: A junction end diverges from the germline sequence, so it may reflect a read error. The rearrangement joins TRBV5-4 to TRBJ2-2; 9 bases are shared with TRBD2. The CDR3 runs 15 residues. Germline V gene lookup returns CDR1 SGHNT and CDR2 YYREEE (reference sequence). The CDR3 loop reads CASSGPPGVAGEVVF. CDR3 DNA sequence: TGTGCCAGCAGCGGGCCCCCGGGGGTAGCGGGAGAGGTGGTTTTT.

This clone has only a few counts. This chain uses TRBV5-1 with TRBJ2-2; a possible D gene is TRBD1 (5 bases). Germline CDR1 SGHRS, CDR2 YFSETQ. V lost 0 bases to trimming and J lost 3 bases, with 9 bases between them. The CDR3 is 15 residues long. CDR3 protein: CASSLVQADTGELFF. CDR3 DNA: TGCGCCAGCAGCTTGGTACAGGCAGACACCGGGGAGCTGTTTTTT.

This clone has only one observation. The chain uses TRBV5-1 and TRBJ2-3, with D tentatively TRBD1 (5 bases). CDR3 length: 15 residues. Trimming stripped 0 bases from V and 6 bases from J, with 14 bases between. Germline lookup yields CDR1 SGHRS and CDR2 YFSETQ. The CDR3 loop is CASSLEGRVGDTQYF. The CDR3 DNA follows: TGCGCCAGCAGCTTGGAAGGCAGGGTGGGGGATACGCAGTATTTT.

This clone was counted once. The V and J genes are TRBV9 and TRBJ1-4; maybe TRBD1 (6 bases). Trimming removed 4 bases at V and 8 bases at J, with 18 bases between. The CDR3 totals 15 residues. Germline assignment: CDR1 SGDLS and CDR2 YYNGEE. CDR3 nucleotides: TGTGCCAGCAGCCTCTTCGGGACATCGGAGGAAAAACTGTTTTTT. Its translation: CASSLFGTSEEKLFF.